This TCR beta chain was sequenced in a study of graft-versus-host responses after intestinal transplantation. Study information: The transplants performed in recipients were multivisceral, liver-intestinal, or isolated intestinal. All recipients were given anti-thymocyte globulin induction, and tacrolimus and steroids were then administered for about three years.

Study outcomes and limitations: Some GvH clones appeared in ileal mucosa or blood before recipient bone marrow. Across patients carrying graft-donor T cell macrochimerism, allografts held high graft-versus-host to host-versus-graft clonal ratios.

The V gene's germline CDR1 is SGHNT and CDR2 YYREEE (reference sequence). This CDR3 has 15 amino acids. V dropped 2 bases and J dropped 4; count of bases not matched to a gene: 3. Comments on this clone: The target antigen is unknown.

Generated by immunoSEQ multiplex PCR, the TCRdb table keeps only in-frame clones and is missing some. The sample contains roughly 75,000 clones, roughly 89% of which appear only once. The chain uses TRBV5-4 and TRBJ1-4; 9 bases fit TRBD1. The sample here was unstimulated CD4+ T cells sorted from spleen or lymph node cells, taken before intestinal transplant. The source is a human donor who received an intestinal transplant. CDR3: CASSLQGAVNEKLFF. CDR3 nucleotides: TGTGCCAGCAGCTTACAGGGGGCGGTTAATGAAAAACTGTTTTTT.